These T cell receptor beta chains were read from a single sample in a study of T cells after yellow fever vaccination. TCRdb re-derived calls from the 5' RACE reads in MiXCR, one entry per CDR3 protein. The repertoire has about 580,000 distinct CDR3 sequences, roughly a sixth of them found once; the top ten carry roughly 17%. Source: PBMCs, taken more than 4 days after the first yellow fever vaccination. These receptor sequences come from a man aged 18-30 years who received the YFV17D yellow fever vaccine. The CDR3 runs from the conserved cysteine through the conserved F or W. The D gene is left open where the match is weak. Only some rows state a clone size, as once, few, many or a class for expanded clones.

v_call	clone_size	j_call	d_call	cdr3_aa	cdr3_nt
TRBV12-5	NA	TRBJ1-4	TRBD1	CASGPGQGLGEKLFF	TGTGCTAGTGGCCCAGGACAGGGCCTGGGTGAAAAACTGTTTTTT
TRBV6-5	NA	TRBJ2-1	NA	CASSYGQYNEQFF	TGTGCCAGCAGTTACGGTCAGTACAATGAGCAGTTCTTC
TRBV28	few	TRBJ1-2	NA	CASSPGAANYGYTF	TGTGCCAGCAGTCCTGGCGCTGCTAACTATGGCTACACCTTC
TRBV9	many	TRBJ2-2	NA	CASSGQGYAGELFF	TGTGCCAGCAGCGGGCAGGGGTATGCCGGGGAGCTGTTTTTT
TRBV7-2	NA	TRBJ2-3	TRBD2	CASSPGLAGEWGTDTQYF	TGTGCCAGCAGCCCGGGACTAGCGGGGGAGTGGGGCACAGATACGCAGTATTTT
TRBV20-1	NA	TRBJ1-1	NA	CSARDFGKLNTEAFF	TGCAGTGCTAGAGATTTTGGGAAGTTGAACACTGAAGCTTTCTTT
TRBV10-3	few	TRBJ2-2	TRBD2	CAIRPGLAHTGELFF	TGTGCCATCAGGCCGGGACTAGCACACACCGGGGAGCTGTTTTTT
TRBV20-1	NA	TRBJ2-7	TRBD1	CSARDPGQGAGEQYF	TGCAGTGCTAGAGATCCGGGACAGGGGGCCGGGGAGCAGTACTTC
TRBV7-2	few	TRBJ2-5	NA	CASSLGFRGETQYF	TGTGCCAGCAGCTTAGGGTTCCGTGGGGAGACCCAGTACTTC
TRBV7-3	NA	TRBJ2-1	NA	CASSSGRLNNEQFF	TGTGCCAGCAGTTCGGGGAGACTAAACAATGAGCAGTTCTTC
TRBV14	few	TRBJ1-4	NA	CASSQAQGGKLFF	TGTGCCAGCAGCCAAGCTCAGGGAGGAAAACTGTTTTTT
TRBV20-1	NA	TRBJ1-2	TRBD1	CSAKRQGAWGYTF	TGCAGTGCTAAAAGACAGGGGGCGTGGGGCTACACCTTC
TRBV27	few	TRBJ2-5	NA	CASRKMGEKTQYF	TGTGCCAGCAGAAAGATGGGTGAGAAGACCCAGTACTTC
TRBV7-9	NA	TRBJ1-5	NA	CASSLERQPQHF	TGTGCCAGCAGCTTAGAGCGGCAGCCCCAGCATTTT
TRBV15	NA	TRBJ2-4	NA	CATSRAGQTLAKNIQYF	TGTGCCACCAGCAGAGCTGGACAGACCTTAGCCAAAAACATTCAGTACTTC
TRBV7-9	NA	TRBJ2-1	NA	CASSLIGAEQFF	TGTGCCAGCAGCTTAATTGGGGCTGAGCAGTTCTTC